Listed below are T cell receptor beta chains from one sample, sequenced in a study of regulatory T cells in long-lasting Graves disease. TCRdb used MiXCR to reprocess the multiplex PCR reads, holding one entry per CDR3 protein. In the table there are 350,000 to 400,000 distinct CDR3 sequences, about a sixth of which are singletons. The same sample was also studied in work on T cells in Graves' hyperthyroidism and ophthalmopathy.

The starting material was peripheral blood mononuclear cells (PBMCs), obtained at new diagnosis, from a patient treated with antithyroid drugs. Source of these receptors: a woman younger than 35 with Graves disease. Each CDR3 is given with its conserved first and last residue. The D gene is left open where the match is weak. Rows may omit the clone size; those that give it use once, few, many or a size class.

clone_size,d_call,v_call,j_call,cdr3_nt,cdr3_aa
many,.,TRBV3-1,TRBJ1-2,TGTGCCAGCAGCCAACCGAACAGGGAAGGCGGCTACACCTTC,CASSQPNREGGYTF
.,.,TRBV28,TRBJ1-6,TGTGCCAGCAGCCTCCTTCAGGGATCACCCCTCCACTTT,CASSLLQGSPLHF
few,.,TRBV6-2/TRBV6-3,TRBJ2-1,TGTGCCAGCAGTTACTTCGAAGGCAATGAGCAGTTCTTC,CASSYFEGNEQFF
many,.,TRBV5-1,TRBJ1-1,TGCGCCAGCAGTACAGCAATGAACACTGAAGCTTTCTTT,CASSTAMNTEAFF
many,TRBD2,TRBV5-1,TRBJ2-3,TGCGCCAGCAGCTTAAGCGGGAGCGTAGATACGCAGTATTTT,CASSLSGSVDTQYF
.,TRBD1,TRBV20-1,TRBJ2-1,TGCAGTGCTAGTCCAGGGGGAGTCCCTCCCTACAATGAGCAGTTCTTC,CSASPGGVPPYNEQFF
many,.,TRBV6-2/TRBV6-3,TRBJ2-5,TGTGCCAGCCGAAGACTACGCGGACCGGAAGAGACCCAGTACTTC,CASRRLRGPEETQYF
many,.,TRBV20-1,TRBJ1-2,TGCAGTGCTAGAGGAGACTATGGCTACACCTTC,CSARGDYGYTF
many,.,TRBV11-2,TRBJ2-2,TGTGCCAGCAAACCGATAAACACCGGGGAGCTGTTTTTT,CASKPINTGELFF
many,TRBD2,TRBV12-3/TRBV12-4,TRBJ2-3,TGTGCCAGCAGTTTACGGCGGCCAGCGGGAGGAGATACGCAGTATTTT,CASSLRRPAGGDTQYF
.,TRBD1,TRBV20-1,TRBJ1-5,TGCAGTGCTAGGGCGACAGGGGTGGGGTTTAGCAATCAGCCCCAGCATTTT,CSARATGVGFSNQPQHF
many,.,TRBV30,TRBJ1-1,TGTGCCTGCGAGGAGGTCATGAACACTGAAGCTTTCTTT,CACEEVMNTEAFF
few,.,TRBV6-2/TRBV6-3,TRBJ2-6,TGTGCCAGCAGTTTCGGGGGAGCTGGGGCCAACGTCCTGACTTTC,CASSFGGAGANVLTF
many,.,TRBV7-8,TRBJ2-2,TGTGCCAGCAGCTTAGCCCCGGGAACCGGGGAGCTGTTTTTT,CASSLAPGTGELFF
.,.,TRBV29-1,TRBJ1-6,TGCAGCGTGAGGGGCAAGGGGGACTATAATTCACCCCTCCACTTT,CSVRGKGDYNSPLHF
.,.,TRBV7-9,TRBJ1-4,TGTGCCAGCAGCAGCCTCACCACATGGTCAGTTAATGAAAAACTGTTTTTT,CASSSLTTWSVNEKLFF
.,TRBD1,TRBV2,TRBJ1-2,TGTGCCAGCAGTTTGTCCGGGACAGGGGCTCACTATGGCTACACCTTC,CASSLSGTGAHYGYTF
many,TRBD2,TRBV30,TRBJ2-4,TGTGCCTGGAGCAGGGAGGGAAATTTCATTCAGTACTTC,CAWSREGNFIQYF
.,TRBD1,TRBV7-9,TRBJ1-1,TGTGCCAGCACCCAACAGGGGGGAGTGGGAACTGAAGCTTTCTTT,CASTQQGGVGTEAFF
.,.,TRBV19,TRBJ1-5,TGTGCCAGTAGTATGTTCAATCAGCCCCAGCATTTT,CASSMFNQPQHF
.,.,TRBV4-2,TRBJ1-3,TGTGCCAGCAGCCAAGACAGGAACTCTGGAAACACCATATATTTT,CASSQDRNSGNTIYF
many,.,TRBV20-1,TRBJ2-7,TGCAGTGCCGAGGCTGGGGGCGCCGGGCAGTACTTC,CSAEAGGAGQYF
many,.,TRBV27,TRBJ2-2,TGTGCCAGCAGGCCCGGGAGTGGGACCGGGGAGCTGTTTTTT,CASRPGSGTGELFF
many,TRBD1,TRBV10-3,TRBJ2-1,TGTGCCACCAGACCGGACAGGGGGTCCGGGAATGAGCAGTTCTTC,CATRPDRGSGNEQFF
.,.,TRBV6-4,TRBJ2-2,TGTGCCAGCAGTGACTCGATCGAAAACACCGGGGAGCTGTTTTTT,CASSDSIENTGELFF
many,TRBD1,TRBV12-3/TRBV12-4,TRBJ1-1,TGTGCCAGCAGAAACAGGGGGCACACTGAAGCTTTCTTT,CASRNRGHTEAFF
many,.,TRBV7-9,TRBJ1-2,TGTGCCAGCAGCTTATACCCAGGGGTCTATGGCTACACCTTC,CASSLYPGVYGYTF
many,.,TRBV28,TRBJ2-3,TGTGCCAGCAGTTTATTGGCCATCCCCACAGATACGCAGTATTTT,CASSLLAIPTDTQYF
many,TRBD1,TRBV7-8,TRBJ1-1,TGTGCCAGCAGCCTCGGGACAGCTCGACCTCGCGAAGCTTTCTTT,CASSLGTARPREAFF
.,.,TRBV19,TRBJ1-1,TGTGCCAGTGCTTCCCTCCGGGGGATCACTGAAGCTTTCTTT,CASASLRGITEAFF
.,.,TRBV20-1,TRBJ1-2,TGCAGTGGGATACAGGGACAAGGCTACACCTTC,CSGIQGQGYTF
few,.,TRBV19,TRBJ1-5,TGTGCCAGTAGTATCGGGCTTTCGGTCCAGCCCCAGCATTTT,CASSIGLSVQPQHF
many,.,TRBV12-3/TRBV12-4,TRBJ2-5,TGTGCCAGCAGTTTAGATTCCAGGGAGACCCAGTACTTC,CASSLDSRETQYF
many,.,TRBV28,TRBJ1-1,TGTGCCAGCAGTCTCCCTCCTCCCGCTGAAGCTTTCTTT,CASSLPPPAEAFF
many,.,TRBV3-1,TRBJ2-1,TGTGCCAGCAGCCCCGGAGGGGGTGGGCAGCAGTTCTTC,CASSPGGGGQQFF
.,TRBD2,TRBV30,TRBJ2-7,TGTGCCTGGGAACGGGGGCTAGCGGGAGGAATCTACGAGCAGTACTTC,CAWERGLAGGIYEQYF
many,.,TRBV11-2,TRBJ2-7,TGTGCCAGCAGCTTAGCCGGACAGAAGAGGTCCTACGAGCAGTACTTC,CASSLAGQKRSYEQYF
many,TRBD1,TRBV5-1,TRBJ1-1,TGCGCCAGCAGCTTCACCGGGACAGGGAGTCCCACTGAAGCTTTCTTT,CASSFTGTGSPTEAFF
many,TRBD2,TRBV11-2,TRBJ2-3,TGTGCCAGCAGCAGGACTAGCGGGGGAACAGATACGCAGTATTTT,CASSRTSGGTDTQYF
few,.,TRBV6-1,TRBJ1-2,TGTGCCAGCAGCCAATATGGGGGCAGAGGCTACACCTTC,CASSQYGGRGYTF
.,TRBD1,TRBV27,TRBJ2-7,TGTGCCACTTGGACAGGGGGCTACGAGCAGTACTTC,CATWTGGYEQYF
many,TRBD2,TRBV7-2,TRBJ2-5,TGTGCCAGCAGCCCTCACTGGACTAGCGCTGGTACCCAGTACTTC,CASSPHWTSAGTQYF
many,TRBD1,TRBV18,TRBJ1-6,TGTGCCAGCTCAAATCCGGGACAGGGAAGGACCCTCCACTTT,CASSNPGQGRTLHF
many,TRBD2,TRBV28,TRBJ2-7,TGTGCCAGCAGCAAAACTAGCGGGAGGGCTGTATACGAGCAGTACTTC,CASSKTSGRAVYEQYF
many,.,TRBV18,TRBJ2-7,TGTGCCAGCTCACCAAGCCCAACCTACGAGCAGTACTTC,CASSPSPTYEQYF
many,.,TRBV3-1,TRBJ2-1,TGTGCCAGCAGCCAAGAGTTTCGGGACTCCTACAATGAGCAGTTCTTC,CASSQEFRDSYNEQFF
many,TRBD2,TRBV28,TRBJ2-7,TGTGCCAGCAGTTCCCTCCTACAGCTTTCGCCTCGGGGGGGACCCTACGAGCAGTACTTC,CASSSLLQLSPRGGPYEQYF